Each of the 16 T cell receptor beta chains below was sequenced from the same sample in a study of cytomegalovirus exposure and HLA in healthy donors. 13 Jbeta primers and 60 Vbeta primers were used for the PCR. Only in-frame clones appear in the TCRdb table, and some are missing; sequencing was by immunoSEQ multiplex PCR. Of about 120,000 clones listed, 15% are singletons. Specimen: PBMCs. The receptor set was obtained from a woman between 18 and 29 years old in good health and CMV-seronegative.

V gene TRBV29-1 combines with J gene TRBJ2-7; D perhaps matches TRBD1 (6 bases). Trimming took 6 bases from V and 1 from J, leaving 16 bases between them. Per the germline V gene, CDR1 is SQVTM and CDR2 is ANQGSEA. The CDR3 is 14 amino acids. This CDR3 is CSVFKQGGSYEQYF. CDR3 DNA: TGCAGCGTCTTCAAACAGGGTGGGTCCTACGAGCAGTACTTC.

In this sample, this clone turned up a few times. The CDR3: CASSESGTYEQYF. In DNA, the CDR3 is TGTGCCAGCAGTGAAAGCGGCACCTACGAGCAGTACTTC. The V call is TRBV6-1, the J call TRBJ2-7; a possible D gene is TRBD2 (5 bases). This CDR3 has 13 residues. From germline, CDR1 is MNHNS and CDR2 SASEGT. V shed 2 bases and J shed 2 bases, with 7 bases lying between them.

The chain has TRBV19 and TRBJ1-4; D perhaps matches TRBD1 (5 bases). The V end was cut by 7 bases, the J end by 4 bases, with 13 bases between. Germline loops: CDR1 LNHDA, CDR2 SQIVND (reference sequence). The CDR3 runs to 14 residues. The CDR3 coding sequence is TGTGCCAGTACGCCCAGACAGTTTAATGAAAAACTGTTTTTT. As protein: CASTPRQFNEKLFF.

A few counts support this clone. The chain uses TRBV15 and TRBJ1-5; 9 positions match TRBD1. Germline V lookup: CDR1 LNHNV, CDR2 YYDKDF (reference sequence). This CDR3 region has 14 residues. J lost 2 bases, V lost 8 bases, and 4 bases had no gene match. This CDR3 is CATAWDRGNQPQHF. CDR3 bases: TGTGCCACCGCTTGGGACAGGGGCAATCAGCCCCAGCATTTT.

This clone has a handful of counts. V gene TRBV9 combines with J gene TRBJ2-5; D is possibly TRBD2 (5 bases). The CDR3 contains 15 residues. The ends were cut back, 4 bases at V and 5 bases at J, with 18 bases in the middle. Germline-derived CDR1 and CDR2 are SGDLS and YYNGEE. The chain's CDR3 is CASSPSGRVRETQYF. The CDR3 region has the DNA TGTGCCAGCAGCCCCTCCGGGCGGGTACGGGAGACCCAGTACTTC.

This clone has a handful of counts. The rearrangement joins TRBV4-2 to TRBJ2-3, with 13 bases matching TRBD2. Germline V gives CDR1 LGHNA, CDR2 YNFKEQ. The CDR3 spans 16 residues. The V segment lost 3 bases and the J segment 4 bases; nucleotides outside the gene matches: 4. CDR3 bases: TGTGCCAGCAGCCACACTAGCGGGGGGGCCTCAGATACGCAGTATTTT. Translating it yields CASSHTSGGASDTQYF.

The rearrangement links TRBV27 to TRBJ2-7; the D gene is possibly TRBD2 (6 bases). Germline CDR1 is MNHEY and CDR2 is SMNVEV (reference sequence). Between the trimmed V and J ends, which lost 5 bases and 6 bases, there was a span of 14 bases. The CDR3 spans 13 residues. CDR3 sequence reads: CASSPSGGGEQYF. For the CDR3, the DNA is TGTGCCAGCAGTCCTTCCGGGGGTGGCGAGCAGTACTTC.

Only a few counts were recorded for this clone. The chain recombines TRBV25-1 with TRBJ2-6, with 7 bases lining up with TRBD2. From germline, CDR1 is MGHDK and CDR2 SYGVNS. This CDR3 is built from 17 residues. The ends lost 1 base at V and 3 bases at J; junction bases unmatched: 6. The CDR3 protein is CASSESGGRGGANVLTF. Here the CDR3 DNA reads TGTGCCAGCAGTGAATCCGGGGGGAGAGGTGGGGCCAACGTCCTGACTTTC. Full variable domain (missing parts from reference TRBV25-1 and TRBJ2-6): EADIYQTPRYLVIGTGKKITLECSQTMGHDKMYWYQQDPGMELHLIHYSYGVNSTEKGDLSSESTVSRIRTEHFPLTLESARPSHTSQYLCASSESGGRGGANVLTFGAGSRLTVL.

The genes are TRBV28 and TRBJ2-5, with D maybe TRBD1 (7 bases). CDR1 and CDR2 (germline): MDHEN, SYDVKM. Trimming stripped 8 bases from V and 11 bases from J, with 27 bases between. This CDR3 has 15 amino acids. The CDR3 DNA sequence: TGTGCCAGCCTAGGTAGGGGGACAGCCACTCGGGAGCAGTACTTC. Its translation is CASLGRGTATREQYF.

In DNA, the CDR3 is TGTGCCAGCAGCCCCCCCAGGGCCTACAATGAGCAGTTCTTC. Protein sequence: CASSPPRAYNEQFF. J is TRBJ2-1 and V is TRBV9; weak D call: TRBD1 (5 bases). CDR1 and CDR2 from the germline V gene are SGDLS and YYNGEE. There are 14 residues in the CDR3. V lost 4 bases to trimming and J lost 2 bases, with 10 bases between them.

The CDR3, as DNA: TGTGCCACCAGCAGAGATTTAGTGCGGGGAGGCTCGGGTGGGGAGCTGTTTTTT. It encodes CATSRDLVRGGSGGELFF. The chain joins TRBV15 to TRBJ2-2; a possible D gene is TRBD2 (6 bases). The V gene lost 0 bases and the J gene lost 8 bases, with 22 bases spanning the gap. This CDR3 contains 18 residues. Germline V gene data show CDR1 as LNHNV and CDR2 as YYDKDF (reference sequence). The full variable domain, completed using reference TRBV15 and TRBJ2-2, is DAMVIQNPRYQVTQFGKPVTLSCSQTLNHNVMYWYQQKSSQAPKLLFHYYDKDFNNEADTPDNFQSRRPNTSFCFLDIRSPGLGDTAMYLCATSRDLVRGGSGGELFFGEGSRLTVL.

V and J are TRBV2 and TRBJ1-5; D remains ambiguous. V was clipped by 3 bases and J by 5 bases, with 8 bases between them. The CDR3 is 13 residues long. Germline CDR1 is SNHLY and CDR2 is FYNNEI. The CDR3, as DNA: TGTGCCAGCAGTGACAGGAAGTATCAGCCCCAGCATTTT. This translates into CASSDRKYQPQHF.

V is TRBV27 and J is TRBJ2-2, with 8 bases aligning to TRBD1. Unmatched junction bases numbered 3, after V lost 3 bases and J lost 6 bases. The CDR3 extends over 14 amino acids. Germline loops: CDR1 MNHEY, CDR2 SMNVEV (reference sequence). CDR3 in amino acids: CASSFGQGSGELFF. The CDR3 nucleotides are TGTGCCAGCAGTTTCGGACAGGGCTCCGGGGAGCTGTTTTTT.

This chain uses TRBV6-1 with TRBJ1-2; a weak D match, TRBD1 (5 bases). Germline V CDR1 and CDR2: MNHNS, SASEGT. The CDR3 has 14 amino acids. Trimming cost V 1 base and J 5 bases, with 11 bases left between them. The CDR3 coding sequence is TGTGCCAGCAGTGAAGGCAGGGTGGGATATGGCTACACCTTC. It codes for CASSEGRVGYGYTF.

This clone was counted between two and nine times. The chain joins TRBV27 to TRBJ2-7; D is perhaps TRBD2 (6 bases). This CDR3 contains 18 residues. Trimming left V 0 bases short and J 6 bases short, with 24 bases between. Germline CDR1 and CDR2: MNHEY and SMNVEV (reference sequence). CDR3 sequence (DNA): TGTGCCAGCAGTTTATCCCTAGCGTGGGGAGTAGAACGGGGCGAGCAGTACTTC. It translates to CASSLSLAWGVERGEQYF.

The chain couples TRBV28 to TRBJ2-7; 7 bases are a match to TRBD2. Germline CDR1 reads MDHEN; CDR2 reads SYDVKM. Unmatched junction bases numbered 18, after V lost 4 bases and J lost 12 bases. CDR3 size: 15 residues. In nucleotides, the CDR3 is TGTGCCAGCAGTTCCGATGCGGGAGTTGACGAGGAGGTGTACTTC. This encodes CASSSDAGVDEEVYF.